This record looks at one TCR beta chain sequence and its context. Its antigen target is currently unknown. No much larger clone is present one base from it, and per-base qualities are unavailable. This sample is drawn from a study of blood T cell repertoires in COVID-19 (TCRdb year 2020). Concerning the study at large: Collaborator samples came from the United States, Italy and Spain and covered acute and convalescent phases of COVID-19. The prospective study material was composed of cDNA or gDNA derived from T cells, B-cell-depleted T cells, or PBMCs. Subjects who had been exposed to COVID-19, were actively infected with it, or had recovered from it provided the deeply sampled blood TCRbeta repertoires that made up the dataset. The repertoires were released in a freely available public database meant as a resource for research on the immune response to SARS-CoV-2. Samples came from the ongoing ImmuneRACE study (first 160 participants) plus 1,254 subjects from 6 global collaborators. Nearly every sample came with metadata listing a de-identified subject ID, COVID-19 status, age in years and sex. Where HLA class I and class II types were available, the types were taken from metadata supplied by the sample provider, not from assay-based typing.

What the authors observed across the whole study: Clinical and demographic metadata were provided uncurated, with the amount varying by source and participant.

For CDR1 and CDR2, the germline V gene lists MNHNS and SASEGT. For this chain, trimming is 0 bases at the V end and 7 bases at the J end, and the number of junction bases without a gene match is 12. The CDR3 holds 17 amino acids from the cysteine to the phenylalanine. Only CDR3 DNA remains: 51 bases, in frame from the first base. TCRbeta CDR3 regions were amplified from genomic DNA by means of the immunoSEQ Assay, a bias-controlled multiplex PCR. The original methods were these. Within the assay, amplification of reference gene primers was used to estimate how many nucleated cells each sample contained. To quantify the absolute abundance of each unique TCRbeta CDR3 rearrangement, sequence reads were collapsed and filtered. For each sample, productive Simpson clonality was calculated by taking the square root of Simpson's diversity index across productive rearrangements. This is the immuneACCESS table as TCRdb keeps it, with only in-frame sequences that have V and J called. A part of the clones is gone; compared with another copy, unresolved V genes explain less than half, and the rest is unexplained. D and trimming come from the DNA, and the V and J calls and clone size come from that table. The sample table holds over 300,000 clones, of which roughly 90% were seen once. Of the sample, over 1% is held by the ten largest clones.

Each collaborating institution followed its own protocols to collect whole blood in K2EDTA tubes. For TCRbeta analysis, collaborators shipped samples as frozen whole blood, isolated PBMCs, or DNA extracted from either of those sample types. The V gene is TRBV6-1 and the J gene is TRBJ1-2, and TRBD1 matches 9 of the central bases. The receptor's source is a man aged 40-49 years with acute or convalescent COVID-19. Material for sequencing was peripheral blood. CDR3 loop: CASSEADTGTGLGGYTF. The sequenced DNA: TGTGCCAGCAGTGAAGCCGATACCGGGACAGGGCTTGGTGGCTACACCTTC.